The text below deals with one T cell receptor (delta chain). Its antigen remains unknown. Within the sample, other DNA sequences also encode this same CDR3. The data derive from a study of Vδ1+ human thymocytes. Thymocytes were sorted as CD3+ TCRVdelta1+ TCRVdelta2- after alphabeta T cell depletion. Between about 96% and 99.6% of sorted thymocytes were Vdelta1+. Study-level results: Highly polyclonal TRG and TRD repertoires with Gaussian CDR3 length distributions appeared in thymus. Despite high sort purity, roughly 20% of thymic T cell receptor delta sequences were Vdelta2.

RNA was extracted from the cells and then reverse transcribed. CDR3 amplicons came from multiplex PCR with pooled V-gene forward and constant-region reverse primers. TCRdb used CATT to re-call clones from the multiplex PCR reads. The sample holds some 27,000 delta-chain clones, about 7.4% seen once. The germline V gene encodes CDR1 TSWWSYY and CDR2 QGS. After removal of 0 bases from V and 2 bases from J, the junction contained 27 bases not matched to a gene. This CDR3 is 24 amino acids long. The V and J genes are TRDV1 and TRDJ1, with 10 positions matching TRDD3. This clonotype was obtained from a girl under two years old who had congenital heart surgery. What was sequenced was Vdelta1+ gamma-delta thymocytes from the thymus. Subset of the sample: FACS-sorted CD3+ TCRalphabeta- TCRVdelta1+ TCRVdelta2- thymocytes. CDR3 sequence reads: CALGELVSSRPSWGIREGTDKLIF. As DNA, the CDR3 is TGTGCTCTTGGGGAACTAGTCTCGAGTCGCCCCTCCTGGGGGATAAGGGAGGGTACCGATAAACTCATCTTT.